These 16 T cell receptor beta chains came from one sample sequenced in a study of blood T cells in healthy people across ages. Alongside a J-beta primer mix, a sample-barcoded 5' primer served in a second PCR lasting about 7 to 12 cycles. MiXCR, run by TCRdb on the 5' RACE reads, gives a single entry per CDR3 protein. The sample has over 1,200,000 distinct CDR3 sequences; approximately 59% are singletons. Sequencing used blood. All receptors derive from a man aged 18 to 35 in good health.

The chain has TRBV5-1 and TRBJ1-2; TRBD1 aligns across 8 bases. V shed 0 bases, J shed 7 bases, and the junction held 8 bases outside the gene matches. The CDR3 sequence is 15 residues long. Germline V lookup: CDR1 SGHRS, CDR2 YFSETQ. The CDR3 DNA follows: TGCGCCAGCAGCTTGGAGCGGACAGGGTTGTCTGGCTACACCTTC. Amino acids: CASSLERTGLSGYTF.

The V and J genes are TRBV20-1 and TRBJ2-3; D call uncertain. Per the germline V gene, CDR1 is DFQATT and CDR2 is SNEGSKA (reference sequence). V was trimmed by 4 bases and J by 2 bases, leaving 10 bases between them. The CDR3 spans 13 residues. This CDR3 is CSAMGFTTDTQYF. CDR3 nucleotides: TGCAGTGCTATGGGGTTCACCACAGATACGCAGTATTTT.

Points on this clonotype: Its ends do not fully match the called genes, so a read error is possible. The genes are TRBV20-1 and TRBJ2-7; no firm D call. Germline CDR1 reads DFQATT; CDR2 reads SNEGSKA (reference sequence). This CDR3 contains 12 residues. The DNA for the CDR3 is TGCAGTGCAATGGCCGTTTCCTCCGAGCAGTACTTC. This gives the protein CSAMAVSSEQYF.

This clonotype came up once. V gene TRBV10-3 combines with J gene TRBJ2-1; D gene uncertain. Germline CDR1 is ENHRY and CDR2 is SYGVKD. The CDR3 is made up of 13 amino acids. The V end lost 5 bases, the J end lost 6 bases, and 11 bases lay between the germline ends. The CDR3 region has the DNA TGTGCCATCAGTTTTGGACCATTCAATGAGCAGTTCTTC. It codes for CAISFGPFNEQFF.

This clonotype has only one observation. The gene calls are TRBV29-1 and TRBJ1-4; D is unclear. This CDR3 comprises 14 residues. In germline, CDR1 is SQVTM, CDR2 ANQGSEA. Trimming took 1 base from V and 4 from J, leaving 10 bases between them. CDR3 coding DNA: TGCAGCGTTGAAGTGCCAGGCCTTAATGAAAAACTGTTTTTT. It specifies CSVEVPGLNEKLFF.

The chain has TRBV7-2 and TRBJ2-1; 9 nucleotides line up with TRBD2. J gave up 7 bases and V 1 base, and 5 bases lay outside the gene matches. Germline lookup yields CDR1 SGHTA and CDR2 FQGNSA. The CDR3 covers 15 residues. CDR3 nucleotide sequence: TGTGCCAGCAGCTTAGGACTAAGCGGGGGGAATGAGCAGTTCTTC. The encoded protein is CASSLGLSGGNEQFF.

The chain uses TRBV7-2 and TRBJ2-3; D gene unclear. Germline lookup yields CDR1 SGHTA and CDR2 FQGNSA. Trimming left V 4 bases short and J 4 bases short, with 12 bases between. CDR3 length: 14 residues. The CDR3 here is CASSYRRGSDTQYF. The CDR3 nucleotides are TGTGCCAGCAGCTATCGTCGTGGATCAGATACGCAGTATTTT.

Points on this clonotype: One end of the junction is discordant with germline, which a read error may explain. V and J are TRBV30 and TRBJ2-1; perhaps D is TRBD1 or TRBD2 (5 bases each). The CDR3 loop spans 14 amino acids. Germline V gene data show CDR1 as GTSNPN and CDR2 as SVGIG (reference sequence). CDR3 bases: TGTGTCTGGAGTTACGGGACGGTGAACAATGAGCAGTTCTTC. Translating it yields CVWSYGTVNNEQFF.

The V call is TRBV7-2, the J call TRBJ2-5; 7 bases are shared with TRBD2. Germline-derived CDR1 and CDR2 are SGHTA and FQGNSA. V shed 1 base and J 4 bases; nucleotides not matched to a gene: 6. The CDR3 extends over 15 amino acids. CDR3 sequence reads: CASSLGHGRLETQYF. For the CDR3, the DNA is TGTGCCAGCAGCTTAGGCCACGGGAGGCTAGAGACCCAGTACTTC.

V gene TRBV4-1 combines with J gene TRBJ2-3; D remains unclear. CDR1 MGHRA and CDR2 YSYEKL come from the germline V gene. The CDR3 length is 15 residues. V was shortened by 4 bases and J by 6 bases, with 17 bases between the two germline ends. The CDR3 DNA sequence: TGCGCCAGCAGCCCCGGATCGACGGAAGGGGATACGCAGTATTTT. Protein product: CASSPGSTEGDTQYF.

The V gene is TRBV5-4, the J gene TRBJ2-1, with a possible D match to TRBD1 (5 bases). Germline V gives CDR1 SGHNT, CDR2 YYREEE (reference sequence). The CDR3 spans 16 residues. Trimming stripped 4 bases from V and 0 bases from J, with 14 bases between. The CDR3 nucleotides are TGTGCCAGCAGCATAGACAGACCAAGCTCCTACAATGAGCAGTTCTTC. The encoded protein is CASSIDRPSSYNEQFF.

V usage is TRBV12-3 or TRBV12-4 and J usage is TRBJ2-4, with 10 bases fitting TRBD1. CDR3 length: 14 amino acids. The V gene end was trimmed by 3 bases and the J gene end by 9 bases; junction bases not matched to a gene: 5. In DNA form, the CDR3 reads TGTGCCAGCAGTTTCGGGGACAGGGGTATCATTCAGTACTTC. Translated, it gives CASSFGDRGIIQYF.

This clonotype was observed a handful of times. J is TRBJ1-6 and V is TRBV7-2, with D uncertain. The V end lost 4 bases, the J end lost 6 bases, and 10 bases lay between the germline ends. The germline CDR1 and CDR2 sequences are SGHTA and FQGNSA. The CDR3 sequence is 14 residues long. CDR3: CASSWAQVNSPLHF. The CDR3 DNA reads TGTGCCAGCAGCTGGGCGCAAGTTAATTCACCCCTCCACTTT.

A few counts support this clonotype. The rearrangement joins TRBV4-1 to TRBJ2-7; D is undetermined. With 4 bases removed from V and 0 bases from J, the gap between germline ends came to 10 bases. This CDR3 has 14 amino acids. The V gene's germline CDR1 is MGHRA and CDR2 YSYEKL. Here the CDR3 DNA reads TGCGCCAGCAGCCTCGAATATTTCTCCTACGAGCAGTACTTC. Protein product: CASSLEYFSYEQYF.

This clonotype occurred a few times. The V call is TRBV28, the J call TRBJ2-1, with 10 bases aligning to TRBD2. The CDR3 runs to 17 residues. Germline V CDR1 and CDR2: MDHEN, SYDVKM. The V segment lost 4 bases and the J segment 6 bases; nucleotides outside the gene matches: 12. As DNA, the CDR3 is TGTGCCAGCAGTTCCCGACTAGCGGGTCTTCCTGGCAATGAGCAGTTCTTC. This gives the protein CASSSRLAGLPGNEQFF.

The chain recombines TRBV9 with TRBJ2-7, with 10 bases aligning to TRBD2. Germline V gene sequence: CDR1 SGDLS, CDR2 YYNGEE. The CDR3 has 16 amino acids. V lost 0 bases, J lost 0 bases, and 3 bases stayed unmatched. The CDR3 nucleotides are TGTGCCAGCAGCGTAGGGACTAGCGGAAGCTCCTACGAGCAGTACTTC. This encodes CASSVGTSGSSYEQYF.